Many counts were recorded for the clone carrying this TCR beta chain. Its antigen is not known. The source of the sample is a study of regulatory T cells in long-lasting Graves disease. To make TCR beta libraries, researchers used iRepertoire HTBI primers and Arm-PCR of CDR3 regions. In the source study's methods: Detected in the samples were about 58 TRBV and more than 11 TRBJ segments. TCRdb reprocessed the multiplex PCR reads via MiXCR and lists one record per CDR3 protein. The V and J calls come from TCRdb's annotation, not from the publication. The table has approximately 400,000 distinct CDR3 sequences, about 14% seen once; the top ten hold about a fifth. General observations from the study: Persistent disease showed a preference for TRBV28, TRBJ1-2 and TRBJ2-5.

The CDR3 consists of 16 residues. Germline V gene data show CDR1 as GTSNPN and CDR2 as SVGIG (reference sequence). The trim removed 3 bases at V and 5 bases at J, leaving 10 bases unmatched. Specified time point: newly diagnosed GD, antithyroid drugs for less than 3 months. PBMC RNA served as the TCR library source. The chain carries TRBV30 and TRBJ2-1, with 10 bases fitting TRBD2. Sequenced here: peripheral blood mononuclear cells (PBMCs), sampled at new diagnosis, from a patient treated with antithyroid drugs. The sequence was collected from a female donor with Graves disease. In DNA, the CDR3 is TGTGCCTGGAGCCCACCCCGGACTAGCGGAAACAATGAGCAGTTCTTC. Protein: CAWSPPRTSGNNEQFF.